The present T cell receptor beta chain was sequenced within a study of PD-1 blockade in mismatch repair-deficient tumors. Whole-study context: Patients had fewer than 15 mismatch repair-deficient cancer types and were previously treated and progressing.

Profiled with immunoSEQ multiplex PCR; TCRdb holds only in-frame clones, not every one. Found here are 120,000 or so clones, roughly 90% of them singletons; the top ten hold around 11%. The sequence derives from an adult with mismatch repair-deficient cancer. Material: peripheral blood, obtained approximately 72 weeks after starting pembrolizumab.

The CDR3 sequence is CSVGSFTEAFF. CDR3 in DNA: TGCAGCGTTGGTTCATTCACTGAAGCTTTCTTT. The V and J genes are TRBV29-1 and TRBJ1-1; D call uncertain. This CDR3 region has 11 residues. The germline V gene encodes CDR1 SQVTM and CDR2 ANQGSEA. The V end lost 4 bases, the J end lost 4 bases, and 7 bases lay between the germline ends.